Sequencing of this TCR beta chain was carried out in a study of control samples from healthy donors and cancer patients. Germline V gives CDR1 MNHEY, CDR2 SVGAGI. With 6 bases removed from V and 1 base from J, the gap between germline ends came to 12 bases. This CDR3 is 14 amino acids long. Assay: immunoSEQ multiplex PCR; the TCRdb copy retains only in-frame clones and omits some. The table records about 170,000 clones, 91% of them present only once. The material sequenced was blood. This sequence originates from a woman in her twenties or thirties in good health. This chain links TRBV6-5 with TRBJ1-1; D is perhaps TRBD1 (5 bases). Written as DNA, the CDR3 is TGTGCCAGCAGAAAATACGACAGGAACACTGAAGCTTTCTTT. Translating it yields CASRKYDRNTEAFF.